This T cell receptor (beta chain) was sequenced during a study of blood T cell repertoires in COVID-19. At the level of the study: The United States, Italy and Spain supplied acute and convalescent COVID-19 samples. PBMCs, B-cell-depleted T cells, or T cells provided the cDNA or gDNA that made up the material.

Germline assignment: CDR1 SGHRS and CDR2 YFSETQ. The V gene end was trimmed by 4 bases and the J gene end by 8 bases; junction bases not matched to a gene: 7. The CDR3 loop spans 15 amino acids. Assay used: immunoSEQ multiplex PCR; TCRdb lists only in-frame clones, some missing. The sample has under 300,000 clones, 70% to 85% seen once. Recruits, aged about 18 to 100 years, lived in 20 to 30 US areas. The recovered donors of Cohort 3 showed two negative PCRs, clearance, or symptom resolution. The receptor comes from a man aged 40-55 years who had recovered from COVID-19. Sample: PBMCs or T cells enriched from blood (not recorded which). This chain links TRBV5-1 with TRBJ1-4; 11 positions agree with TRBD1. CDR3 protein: CASSPRTGGREKLFF. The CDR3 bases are TGCGCCAGCAGCCCAAGGACAGGGGGCCGAGAAAAACTGTTTTTT.